Following are 31 T cell receptor beta chains from one sample sequenced in a study of identical twins. Each CDR3 protein gets one entry after TCRdb re-called the 5' RACE reads with MiXCR. The table shows 200,000 to 300,000 distinct CDR3 sequences, with approximately 11% occurring only once. This sample also belongs to another study, concerning yellow fever vaccine responses in identical twins.

Input material: memory (CD45RO+) T cells sorted from blood. The receptors originated from a woman younger than 30 in good health.

The chain uses TRBV11-2 and TRBJ2-2; D uncertain. The CDR3 loop spans 16 amino acids. Germline-derived CDR1 and CDR2 are SGHAT and FQNNGV. V dropped 3 bases and J dropped 1 base, with 12 bases sitting between them. The CDR3 loop is CASSFLRSLNTGELFF. DNA of the CDR3: TGTGCCAGCAGCTTTTTGCGGAGCCTGAACACCGGGGAGCTGTTTTTT. Full variable domain (rest looked up from reference TRBV11-2 and TRBJ2-2): EAGVAQSPRYKIIEKRQSVAFWCNPISGHATLYWYQQILGQGPKLLIQFQNNGVVDDSQLPKDRFSAERLKGVDSTLKIQPAKLEDSAVYLCASSFLRSLNTGELFFGEGSRLTVL.

This clonotype was seen many times. The chain carries TRBV11-2 and TRBJ2-4, with 8 nucleotides matching TRBD2. CDR1 is SGHAT, CDR2 FQNNGV, per germline. The CDR3 spans 18 residues. Germline trimming cut 3 bases from V and 7 bases from J; bases unmatched to any gene: 17. The CDR3 sequence: CASSLRGGADGRANIQYF. DNA of the CDR3: TGTGCCAGCAGCTTGAGAGGGGGGGCTGACGGGAGGGCTAACATTCAGTACTTC.

In this sample, this clonotype turned up a few times. The chain carries TRBV12-3 or TRBV12-4 and TRBJ1-3, with D hard to call. The CDR3 sequence is 15 residues long. V lost 1 base, J lost 0 bases, and 7 bases lay in between. CDR3 residues: CASSLGSGSGNTIYF. The CDR3 DNA reads as TGTGCCAGCAGTTTAGGGTCGGGCTCTGGAAACACCATATATTTT.

The chain employs TRBV20-1 and TRBJ2-5; 8 nucleotides align to TRBD1. V was clipped by 3 bases and J by 1 base; unmatched bases: 4. Germline assignment: CDR1 DFQATT and CDR2 SNEGSKA (reference sequence). This CDR3 has 14 residues. The CDR3 DNA reads TGCAGTGCTAGTTCCGGACAGGGCCAAGAGACCCAGTACTTC. Protein sequence: CSASSGQGQETQYF.

This clonotype was detected a few times. Sequence at one end of the junction differs from germline and may be a read error. The V call is TRBV9, the J call TRBJ2-3; D is unclear. Germline CDR1 and CDR2: SGDLS and YYNGEE. The CDR3 is made up of 15 amino acids. CDR3 sequence reads: CASSPRAEYTDTQYF. The CDR3 bases are TGCGCCAGCAGCCCCCGGGCAGAGTACACAGATACGCAGTATTTT.

This clonotype has more than one count but fewer than ten. This CDR3 reads CARPYGPSLIPQYF. CDR3 coding DNA: TGCGCCAGACCCTACGGACCGTCTCTGATTCCCCAGTACTTC. The chain carries TRBV23-1 and TRBJ2-5; D remains unclear. TRBV23-1 is sorted into the ORF group, with uncertain function. Trimming removed 9 bases at V and 9 bases at J, with 23 bases between. The CDR3 is 14 amino acids.

The genes are TRBV13 and TRBJ1-3, with D unclear. Trimming shortened V by 1 base and J by 0 bases, and 10 bases separated the two germline ends. The CDR3 runs to 16 residues. CDR1 is PRHDT, CDR2 FYEKMQ, per germline (reference sequence). CDR3 in amino acids: CASSLAGWHSGNTIYF. In DNA form, the CDR3 reads TGTGCCAGCAGCTTAGCGGGGTGGCACTCTGGAAACACCATATATTTT.

The chain employs TRBV9 and TRBJ2-5, with 9 bases fitting TRBD2. The length of the CDR3 is 15 residues. The V gene's germline CDR1 is SGDLS and CDR2 YYNGEE. V dropped 3 bases and J dropped 5; count of bases not matched to a gene: 8. The CDR3 region has the DNA TGTGCCAGCAGCGCAAACGCGGGGGGGCCGGAGACCCAGTACTTC. Its translation: CASSANAGGPETQYF. The entire variable domain, with the rest obtained from reference TRBV9 and TRBJ2-5, is as follows: DSGVTQTPKHLITATGQRVTLRCSPRSGDLSVYWYQQSLDQGLQFLIQYYNGEERAKGNILERFSAQQFPDLHSELNLSSLELGDSALYFCASSANAGGPETQYFGPGTRLLVL.

This clonotype was seen many times. This rearrangement joins TRBV6-2 or TRBV6-3 to TRBJ2-2; TRBD1 might be the D (6 bases). Trimming left V 6 bases short and J 3 bases short, with 14 bases between. The CDR3 extends over 15 amino acids. CDR1 and CDR2 (germline): MNHEY, SVGEGT. Here the CDR3 DNA reads TGTGCCAGCAGAACCACAGGGATTCACACCGGGGAGCTGTTTTTT. Its translation: CASRTTGIHTGELFF.

Ten or more counts support this clonotype. V is TRBV6-2 or TRBV6-3 and J is TRBJ1-5; D gene uncertain. The CDR3 is 14 residues long. Germline V gene sequence: CDR1 MNHEY, CDR2 SVGEGT. Trimming cost V 6 bases and J 6 bases, with 15 bases left between them. Here the CDR3 reads CASRNTVSSQPQHF. The CDR3 coding sequence is TGTGCCAGCAGGAATACAGTATCGTCTCAGCCCCAGCATTTT.

The sample holds many counts of this clonotype. The chain couples TRBV2 to TRBJ2-2; 9 bases align to TRBD1. The CDR3 has 15 amino acids. Per the germline V gene, CDR1 is SNHLY and CDR2 is FYNNEI. With V trimmed by 6 bases and J by 1 base, 3 bases remained unmatched. Written as DNA, the CDR3 is TGTGCCAGCAGGGACAGGGGAAAGAACACCGGGGAGCTGTTTTTT. Protein: CASRDRGKNTGELFF.

This clonotype showed up just a few times. This chain connects TRBV4-3 to TRBJ2-1, with D uncertain. Germline values: CDR1 LGHNA, CDR2 YSLEER. The V gene lost 0 bases and the J gene lost 4 bases, with 13 bases spanning the gap. The CDR3 runs to 16 residues. Here the CDR3 DNA reads TGCGCCAGCAGCCAAGATGGAAGTCCCCGATACAATGAGCAGTTCTTC. Translating gives CASSQDGSPRYNEQFF.

This clonotype was seen repeatedly, ten times or more. The chain links TRBV3-1 to TRBJ2-6; D gene unclear. Germline V gene data show CDR1 as LGHDT and CDR2 as YNNKEL (reference sequence). V shed 0 bases and J shed 1 base, with 4 bases lying between them. The length of the CDR3 is 15 residues. The CDR3, as DNA: TGTGCCAGCAGCCAAGAGGGGTCTGGGGCCAACGTCCTGACTTTC. The encoded protein is CASSQEGSGANVLTF.

On this clonotype: A much larger clone lies one base from this, so it may be a read error. V usage is TRBV5-1 and J usage is TRBJ2-7; D gene uncertain. V lost 1 base and J lost 8, with 7 bases in between. The CDR3 is 11 amino acids. Germline V lookup: CDR1 SGHRS, CDR2 YFSETQ. The CDR3 nucleotides read TGCGCCAGCAGCTTGTTAGGCAAGCAGTACTTC. It translates to CASSLLGKQYF.

V is TRBV6-5 and J is TRBJ2-7, with D uncertain. There are 10 residues in the CDR3. Germline-derived CDR1 and CDR2 are MNHEY and SVGAGI. V was cut by 9 bases and J by 3 bases, with 6 bases left in between. CDR3 loop: CARAVYEQYF. The CDR3 DNA is TGTGCCAGGGCGGTCTACGAGCAGTACTTC.

This clonotype turned up a few times. This rearrangement joins TRBV2 to TRBJ1-5; D unclear. V was clipped by 7 bases and J by 2 bases, with 12 bases between them. Looked up from germline, CDR1 is SNHLY and CDR2 is FYNNEI. The CDR3 is 14 residues long. This CDR3 reads CASTGEFGNQPQHF. The CDR3 DNA reads TGTGCCAGCACTGGGGAGTTTGGCAATCAGCCCCAGCATTTT.

There are a few counts of this clonotype. The chain joins TRBV6-1 to TRBJ1-4, with D hard to call. CDR3 length: 20 amino acids. Trimming removed 0 bases from V and 0 bases from J, with 20 bases in between. Germline V lookup: CDR1 MNHNS, CDR2 SASEGT. CDR3 region: CASSEAVEAARRPTNEKLFF. The DNA of the CDR3 is TGTGCCAGCAGTGAAGCGGTAGAGGCCGCCCGGAGGCCAACTAATGAAAAACTGTTTTTT.

The chain couples TRBV6-1 to TRBJ2-3; 7 bases fit TRBD1. V dropped 5 bases and J dropped 6; count of bases not matched to a gene: 11. The CDR3 runs to 15 residues. CDR1 is MNHNS, CDR2 SASEGT, per germline. DNA of the CDR3: TGTGCCAGCAGTCCGATACAGGGGAGTGCCGATACGCAGTATTTT. Amino acid sequence: CASSPIQGSADTQYF.

The rearrangement links TRBV7-2 to TRBJ2-5; D may correspond to TRBD1 or TRBD2 (5 bases each). This CDR3 contains 13 residues. Trimming stripped 5 bases from V and 1 base from J, with 8 bases between. Germline values: CDR1 SGHTA, CDR2 FQGNSA. This CDR3 reads CASSRDPQETQYF. CDR3 in DNA: TGTGCCAGCAGCCGGGACCCCCAAGAGACCCAGTACTTC.

At least ten counts were recorded for this clonotype. This chain connects TRBV12-3 or TRBV12-4 to TRBJ1-2; tentatively, D is TRBD1 (5 bases). The CDR3 sequence is 13 residues long. The V end was cut by 6 bases, the J end by 7 bases, with 15 bases between. DNA for the CDR3: TGTGCCAGCAGCCTCCTACAAGGGACTGGCTACACCTTC. Amino acids: CASSLLQGTGYTF.

A few counts support this clonotype. This rearrangement joins TRBV6-2 or TRBV6-3 to TRBJ2-3, with D hard to call. Trimming removed 0 bases at V and 6 bases at J, with 7 bases between. The CDR3 spans 13 residues. Germline V gene lookup returns CDR1 MNHEY and CDR2 SVGEGT. CDR3 sequence (DNA): TGTGCCAGCAGTTACTCTGACTCCGATACGCAGTATTTT. Translated: CASSYSDSDTQYF.

The V gene is TRBV11-2, the J gene TRBJ2-7; the D gene is possibly TRBD2 (11 bases). The CDR3 sequence is 18 residues long. The V and J ends lost 6 bases and 1 base respectively, with 25 bases between them. Per the germline V gene, CDR1 is SGHAT and CDR2 is FQNNGV. CDR3 in amino acids: CASRPDRGTSGGSYEQYF. The CDR3 bases are TGTGCCAGCAGACCGGACAGGGGGACTAGCGGAGGATCCTACGAGCAGTACTTC.

A few counts support this clonotype. The chain is built from TRBV10-2 and TRBJ2-7, with a tentative D call TRBD1 (6 bases). The CDR3 runs to 15 residues. Germline values: CDR1 WSHSY, CDR2 SAAADI. V was pared by 10 bases and J by 7 bases, with 26 bases between. This CDR3 is CATALGADVRGEQYF. The CDR3 nucleotides read TGCGCCACTGCTTTGGGGGCCGACGTCCGAGGAGAGCAGTACTTC.

The V gene is TRBV6-2 or TRBV6-3, the J gene TRBJ2-7, with D possibly being TRBD2 (5 bases). Germline V gene data show CDR1 as MNHEY and CDR2 as SVGEGT. V was shortened by 6 bases and J by 9 bases, with 18 bases between the two germline ends. There are 13 residues in the CDR3. The CDR3 here is CASSPGIPLGQYF. CDR3 DNA: TGTGCCAGCAGCCCCGGGATCCCTTTGGGGCAGTACTTC.

The chain has TRBV28 and TRBJ1-6, with 7 bases lining up with TRBD1. From germline, CDR1 is MDHEN and CDR2 SYDVKM. The CDR3 is 15 residues long. The J segment lost 5 bases and the V segment lost 5 bases, leaving 6 bases of the junction unmatched. This CDR3 reads CASSEGQSDNSPLHF. In DNA, the CDR3 is TGTGCCAGCAGTGAGGGACAGAGCGATAATTCACCCCTCCACTTT. Filled out from reference TRBV28 and TRBJ1-6, the complete variable domain reads DVKVTQSSRYLVKRTGEKVFLECVQDMDHENMFWYRQDPGLGLRLIYFSYDVKMKEKGDIPEGYSVSREKKERFSLILESASTNQTSMYLCASSEGQSDNSPLHFGNGTRLTVT.

The rearrangement uses TRBV2 and TRBJ2-5, with D uncertain. CDR1 and CDR2 from the germline V gene are SNHLY and FYNNEI. Trimming stripped 1 base from V and 9 bases from J, with 18 bases between. The CDR3 loop spans 15 amino acids. DNA of the CDR3: TGTGCCAGCAGTGAAGAGGGCGGCTCCCTAGGAGCCCAGTACTTC. Encoded protein: CASSEEGGSLGAQYF.

The chain uses TRBV6-1 and TRBJ2-5; 7 positions match TRBD2. Germline CDR1 is MNHNS and CDR2 is SASEGT. CDR3 size: 14 residues. Germline trimming cut 5 bases from V and 2 bases from J; bases unmatched to any gene: 5. For the CDR3, the DNA is TGTGCCAGCAGTCCAGCTAGCGGACAAGAGACCCAGTACTTC. It yields the protein CASSPASGQETQYF.

The chain recombines TRBV6-2 or TRBV6-3 with TRBJ2-6; D is uncertain. V was clipped by 0 bases and J by 0 bases, with 9 bases between them. Germline V lookup: CDR1 MNHEY, CDR2 SVGEGT. The CDR3 loop spans 17 amino acids. The CDR3 sequence is CASSYSSSSSGANVLTF. The CDR3 coding sequence is TGTGCCAGCAGTTACTCGAGTAGCAGCTCTGGGGCCAACGTCCTGACTTTC.

This clonotype was detected a few times. This CDR3 is CASSEGLDIYGYTF. The DNA for the CDR3 is TGTGCCAGCAGCGAAGGCCTGGACATCTATGGCTACACCTTC. The V and J genes are TRBV5-6 and TRBJ1-2; D is perhaps TRBD1 (5 bases). The V gene's germline CDR1 is SGHDT and CDR2 YYEEEE. Trimming removed 4 bases at V and 4 bases at J, with 14 bases between. This CDR3 has 14 amino acids.

J is TRBJ2-1 and V is TRBV20-1; 8 positions match TRBD2. V shed 1 base and J 5 bases; nucleotides not matched to a gene: 10. This CDR3 spans 16 amino acids. Germline lookup yields CDR1 DFQATT and CDR2 SNEGSKA (reference sequence). The chain's CDR3 is CSARAYVGGGNNEQFF. The CDR3 nucleotides are TGCAGTGCTAGAGCCTATGTGGGCGGGGGGAACAATGAGCAGTTCTTC.

This clonotype turned up a few times. The V call is TRBV10-1, the J call TRBJ2-7, with TRBD2 matching 9 bases. With V trimmed by 2 bases and J by 6 bases, 8 bases remained unmatched. The V gene's germline CDR1 is WNHNN and CDR2 SYGVQD (reference sequence). The CDR3 has 15 residues. In nucleotides, the CDR3 is TGCGCCAGCAGTGAGCAGGCTAGCGGGACGATCGAGCAGTACTTC. As protein: CASSEQASGTIEQYF.